This T cell receptor beta chain was captured in a study of T and B cells in COVID-19 patients. Across the whole study: COVID-19 patients gave peripheral blood either during active infection or after recovery.

By sample share, this clonotype is medium-sized (0.01 to 0.1%). Blood genomic DNA input for TRB amplification was 250-500 ng. Multiplex PCR with BIOMED2 TRB-A/B primer pools amplified TRB rearrangements. TCRdb reanalysed the multiplex PCR reads using MiXCR and keeps one entry per CDR3 protein. The sample consists of under 13,000 distinct CDR3 sequences, under 35% of them appearing once. Germline assignment: CDR1 LNHNV and CDR2 YYDKDF (reference sequence). V was pared by 2 bases and J by 3 bases, with 10 bases between. This CDR3 has 14 residues. The chain combines TRBV15 with TRBJ2-5; either TRBD1 or TRBD2 may supply D (5 bases each). Source material: blood. This TCR was recovered from a human donor with active COVID-19. As DNA, the CDR3 is TGTGCCACCAGCAGACGAGGGGTCGAAGAGACCCAGTACTTC. Translating it yields CATSRRGVEETQYF. The whole variable domain, filled in from reference TRBV15 and TRBJ2-5, reads DAMVIQNPRYQVTQFGKPVTLSCSQTLNHNVMYWYQQKSSQAPKLLFHYYDKDFNNEADTPDNFQSRRPNTSFCFLDIRSPGLGDTAMYLCATSRRGVEETQYFGPGTRLLVL.